Sequencing of this TCR beta chain was carried out in a study of blood T cell repertoires in COVID-19. As for the study in general: Donors in the United States, Italy and Spain gave samples during acute or convalescent COVID-19. Sources were T cells, B-cell-depleted T cells, or PBMCs; the material itself was cDNA or gDNA.

In the study's own analysis: Amplification with reference gene primers provided the estimates of nucleated cell counts. Profiling relied on immunoSEQ multiplex PCR, and the TCRdb table lists in-frame clones only, not all of them. That table furnishes V, J and clone size, whereas the DNA furnished D and trimming. The sample records some 110,000 clones, roughly 90% being singletons. The V and J ends lost 1 base and 8 bases respectively, with 6 bases between them. Germline V lookup: CDR1 DFQATT, CDR2 SNEGSKA (reference sequence). The CDR3 is 11 residues long. The sample comprised peripheral blood. The TCR was taken from a human donor in a cohort sampled during active COVID-19. The chain is built from TRBV20-1 and TRBJ1-3; no firm D call. CDR3 residues: CSARGVDTIYF. The CDR3 nucleotides read TGCAGTGCTAGAGGTGTAGACACCATATATTTT.